Listed below are T cell receptor beta chains from one sample, sequenced in a study of blood T cell repertoires in COVID-19. Repertoires were generated with immunoSEQ multiplex PCR, while TCRdb's copy carries only in-frame clones and drops some. The repertoire has about 95,000 clones, roughly 86% of them found once; the top ten carry about 17%. Sequenced material: peripheral blood. The receptors stem from a human donor in a cohort sampled during active COVID-19. CDR3s include the opening cysteine and the closing phenylalanine or tryptophan. The D gene is left open where the match is weak. For some rows the clone size is stated as once, few or many, or as a class when expanded; others skip it.

>NA|NA|TRBV3-1/TRBV3-2|TRBJ1-1
CASSQAADTEAFF
TGTGCCAGCAGCCAAGCCGCGGACACTGAAGCTTTCTTT
>once|TRBD1|TRBV7-2|TRBJ1-2
CASSTDRGSFYGYTF
TGTGCCAGCAGCACCGACAGGGGATCATTTTATGGCTACACCTTC
>once|NA|TRBV2|TRBJ1-2
CASSVSGAIYGYTF
TGTGCCAGCAGTGTGTCAGGGGCGATCTATGGCTACACCTTC
>NA|NA|TRBV5-1|TRBJ2-7
CASSLAGYPDEQYF
TGCGCCAGCAGCTTGGCAGGCTACCCCGACGAGCAGTACTTC
>NA|NA|TRBV7-2|TRBJ1-4
CASSFRNTNEKLFF
TGTGCCAGCAGCTTCAGGAATACTAATGAAAAACTGTTTTTT
>NA|TRBD2|TRBV5-4|TRBJ2-7
CASSLTTTRGGEQYF
TGTGCCAGCAGCCTAACAACAACTCGGGGGGGCGAGCAGTACTTC
>NA|NA|TRBV7-8|TRBJ2-2
CASSLVGGGTGELFF
TGTGCCAGCAGCTTAGTCGGGGGAGGCACCGGGGAGCTGTTTTTT
>NA|TRBD2|TRBV27|TRBJ2-5
CASMRGGQETQYF
TGTGCCAGCATGCGGGGGGGCCAAGAGACCCAGTACTTC
>few|TRBD2|TRBV15|TRBJ2-2
CATSAGGDTGELFF
TGTGCCACCAGCGCGGGGGGTGACACCGGGGAGCTGTTTTTT
>NA|NA|TRBV29-1|TRBJ2-2
CGSKRGRDKELFF
TGCGGATCCAAAAGAGGGAGAGACAAGGAGCTGTTTTTT
>once|TRBD1|TRBV7-8|TRBJ2-5
CASGTGTQETQYF
TGTGCCAGCGGGACAGGGACACAAGAGACCCAGTACTTC
>once|TRBD1|TRBV9|TRBJ2-7
CASSAGQGLYYEQYF
TGTGCCAGCAGCGCCGGACAGGGACTTTACTACGAGCAGTACTTC
>NA|NA|TRBV30|TRBJ1-4
CATDRGVEKLFF
TGTGCAACAGACCGCGGGGTCGAAAAACTGTTTTTT
>NA|NA|TRBV30|TRBJ2-3
CAWVGGGGGTDTQYF
TGTGCCTGGGTAGGCGGTGGGGGCGGCACAGATACGCAGTATTTT
>NA|TRBD1|TRBV7-9|TRBJ1-2
CASSRPGQAHGYTF
TGTGCCAGCAGCCGCCCGGGACAGGCTCATGGCTACACCTTC
>NA|NA|TRBV10-3|TRBJ1-1
CAISERLQRPSGEAFF
TGTGCCATCAGTGAGAGGCTTCAGCGACCTTCGGGTGAAGCTTTCTTT
>NA|TRBD1|TRBV7-3|TRBJ1-1
CASSVNSGTGLSFF
TGTGCCAGCAGCGTAAACTCCGGGACAGGGTTATCTTTCTTT
>once|NA|TRBV7-2|TRBJ1-2
CASSLGINYGYTF
TGTGCCAGCAGCTTGGGCATCAACTATGGCTACACCTTC
>NA|NA|TRBV3-1/TRBV3-2|TRBJ1-1
CASSQDQGFTEAFF
TGTGCCAGCAGCCAAGATCAGGGGTTCACTGAAGCTTTCTTT
>NA|NA|TRBV30|TRBJ1-3
CAWGSSGNTIYF
TGTGCCTGGGGTTCGTCCGGAAACACCATATATTTT
>NA|TRBD1|TRBV7-3|TRBJ2-5
CASSLTGQTHQETQYF
TGTGCCAGCAGCTTAACGGGACAGACTCACCAAGAGACCCAGTACTTC
>NA|TRBD2|TRBV5-1|TRBJ2-5
CASSFTGTSGVETQYF
TGCGCCAGCAGCTTTACCGGGACTAGCGGGGTTGAGACCCAGTACTTC
>NA|TRBD1|TRBV18|TRBJ1-2
CASSLGQGRGDGYTF
TGTGCCAGCTCACTCGGACAGGGGAGAGGTGATGGCTACACCTTC
>NA|TRBD1|TRBV6-5|TRBJ1-3
CASSADRGNTIYF
TGTGCCAGCAGCGCGGACAGGGGAAACACCATATATTTT
>NA|TRBD1|TRBV6-2/TRBV6-3|TRBJ1-2
CASSYPTPGQANINYGYTF
TGTGCCAGCAGTTACCCTACGCCGGGACAGGCGAATATTAACTATGGCTACACCTTC
>NA|TRBD1|TRBV6-5|TRBJ1-2
CASSPDRDYGYTF
TGTGCCAGCAGTCCCGACAGGGACTATGGCTACACCTTC
>few|NA|TRBV7-9|TRBJ1-4
CASSTGTARNEKLFF
TGTGCCAGCAGCACAGGGACGGCCAGAAATGAAAAACTGTTTTTT
>few|TRBD2|TRBV30|TRBJ2-3
CARGGGPDTQYF
TGTGCCCGCGGGGGGGGCCCAGATACGCAGTATTTT
>NA|TRBD2|TRBV7-3|TRBJ2-3
CASSFRGGGGASGTDTQYF
TGTGCCAGCAGCTTCCGGGGAGGCGGGGGGGCCTCAGGTACAGATACGCAGTATTTT
>NA|NA|TRBV6-5|TRBJ2-2
CASSYSRQGIGELFF
TGTGCCAGCAGTTACTCGAGGCAGGGGATCGGGGAGCTGTTTTTT
>NA|TRBD1|TRBV19|TRBJ1-2
CASTPGTGIYGYTF
TGTGCCAGTACACCCGGGACAGGGATCTATGGCTACACCTTC
>NA|NA|TRBV7-9|TRBJ1-1
CASSSQGFGTEAFF
TGTGCCAGCAGCTCACAGGGTTTCGGCACTGAAGCTTTCTTT
>NA|TRBD1|TRBV6-6|TRBJ1-2
CASSYVKGAYGYTF
TGTGCCAGCAGTTACGTCAAGGGGGCCTATGGCTACACCTTC